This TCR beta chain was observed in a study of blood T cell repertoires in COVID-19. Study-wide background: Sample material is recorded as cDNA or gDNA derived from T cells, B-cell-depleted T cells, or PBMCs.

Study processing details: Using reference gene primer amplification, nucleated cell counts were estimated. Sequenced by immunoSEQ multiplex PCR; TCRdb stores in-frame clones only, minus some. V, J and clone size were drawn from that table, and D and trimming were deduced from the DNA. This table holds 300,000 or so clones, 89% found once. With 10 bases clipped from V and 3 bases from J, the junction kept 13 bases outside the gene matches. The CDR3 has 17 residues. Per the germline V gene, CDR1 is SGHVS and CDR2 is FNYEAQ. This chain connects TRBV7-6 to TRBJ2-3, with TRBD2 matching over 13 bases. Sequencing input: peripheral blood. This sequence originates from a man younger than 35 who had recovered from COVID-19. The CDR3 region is CATSDLTSGRVTDTQYF. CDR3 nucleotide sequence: TGTGCCACCTCAGACCTCACTAGCGGGAGGGTTACAGATACGCAGTATTTT.